This T cell receptor beta chain was recorded in a study of beta chain features in type 1 diabetes. Note on this clone: Its cognate antigen is unknown.

Per germline, CDR1 SQVTM and CDR2 ANQGSEA. The CDR3 has 14 amino acids. V was pared by 0 bases and J by 2 bases, with 11 bases between. Expressed TCRB transcripts were sequenced, since all the RNA that had been isolated was reverse transcribed. Naive, central memory and regulatory T cell samples averaged about 3.4 million reads. Data came from immunoSEQ multiplex PCR; TCRdb stores just in-frame clones and leaves some out. This table has approximately 150,000 clones, around 63% appearing once. Broader study findings: The study found moderately but significantly shorter TCRB CDR3s in all four CD4+ subsets of Type 1 diabetes patients.

The receptor's source is a man younger than 40 with type 1 diabetes. The sample consisted of naive CD4+ T cells from blood. V gene TRBV29-1 combines with J gene TRBJ2-7; D is uncertain. As DNA, the CDR3 is TGCAGCGTTGAAGATCCCCGGATGCCCTACGAGCAGTACTTC. Protein: CSVEDPRMPYEQYF.